A selection of T cell receptor beta chains follows, all from one sample in a study of T cell changes during pregnancy in multiple sclerosis. Assay used: immunoSEQ multiplex PCR; TCRdb lists only in-frame clones, some missing. The sample contains some 19,000 clones, 80% to 90% of which appear only once. Specimen: CD8+ T cells from peripheral blood mononuclear cells, collected after pregnancy. These receptors all come from a female donor in good health, enrolled as a control in a pregnancy study. Each CDR3 is given with its conserved first and last residue. The order of the fields is V gene, clone size, J gene, D gene, CDR3 DNA, CDR3 protein. D genes are given only for firm matches. Expanded clones get a size class; other rows say once, few or many, or leave the size out.

TRBV13,-,TRBJ1-6,TRBD1,TGTGCCAGCAGCTTAGCCCCAGGGGGCCAGAGTTCACCCCTCCACTTT,CASSLAPGGQSSPLHF
TRBV7-2,-,TRBJ2-2,TRBD2,TGTGCCAGCAGCTCCGGACTAGCTAACGGCGGGGAGCTGTTTTTT,CASSSGLANGGELFF
TRBV9,-,TRBJ2-3,-,TGTGCCAGCAGCGTAGCGGGTCCAGATACGCAGTATTTT,CASSVAGPDTQYF
TRBV27,few,TRBJ2-2,-,TGTGCCAGCAGGGCGGACACCGGGGAGCTGTTTTTT,CASRADTGELFF
TRBV9,-,TRBJ1-1,-,TGTGCCAGCAGCGTGGATACGGGGGGCGAAGCTTTCTTT,CASSVDTGGEAFF
TRBV27,-,TRBJ1-4,TRBD1,TGTGCCAGCAGTTCAAACAGGGGAGAAAAACTGTTTTTT,CASSSNRGEKLFF
TRBV13,-,TRBJ1-1,-,TGTGCCAGCAGCCCCCCGGTTAACACTGAAGCTTTCTTT,CASSPPVNTEAFF
TRBV6-4,-,TRBJ2-5,TRBD1,TGTGCCAGCAGTGACAGCCCAGGGACAGGCCAAGAGACCCAGTACTTC,CASSDSPGTGQETQYF
TRBV9,-,TRBJ2-7,TRBD2,TGTGCCAGCAGCGGGACTAGCGGGGGAGAGGTCTACGAGCAGTACTTC,CASSGTSGGEVYEQYF
TRBV6-5,-,TRBJ2-7,-,TGTGCCAGCAGGGGTAGCGTCTACGAGCAGTACTTC,CASRGSVYEQYF
TRBV19,-,TRBJ2-7,TRBD1,TGTGCCAGTAGTACCCGGGACAGGCCAACCTACGAGCAGTACTTC,CASSTRDRPTYEQYF
TRBV6-5,-,TRBJ1-1,-,TGTGCCAGCAGTTACGAGCAGACTATGAACACTGAAGCTTTCTTT,CASSYEQTMNTEAFF
TRBV6-5,-,TRBJ2-7,-,TGTGCCAGCAGTTACAATCGAGACTACGAGCAGTACTTC,CASSYNRDYEQYF
TRBV2,-,TRBJ1-3,-,TGTGCCAGCCTACTGAGCTCTGGAAACACCATATATTTT,CASLLSSGNTIYF
TRBV4-3,-,TRBJ2-2,-,TGCGCCAGCAGCCAAGATCTTATCGGGGAGCTGTTTTTT,CASSQDLIGELFF
TRBV6-5,-,TRBJ1-4,-,TGTGCCAGCAGTTACTCGAAGGGCAGGGTACTGTTTTTT,CASSYSKGRVLFF
TRBV9,-,TRBJ1-5,-,TGTGCCAGCAGCGGGGGGGGTTGGGGAAGGAGCAATCAGCCCCAGCATTTT,CASSGGGWGRSNQPQHF
TRBV27,-,TRBJ1-6,-,TGTGCCAGTTCCCTCGGGGTGGATAATTCACCCCTCCACTTT,CASSLGVDNSPLHF
TRBV6-5,-,TRBJ1-4,-,TGTGCCAGCAGTTACACGTCGGTTGCAACTAATGAAAAACTGTTTTTT,CASSYTSVATNEKLFF
TRBV4-3,-,TRBJ1-3,-,TGCGCCAGCAGCCAAGATCGGCAGGGATTCTCTGGAAACACCATATATTTT,CASSQDRQGFSGNTIYF